The clone carrying this T cell receptor beta chain occurred once. The CDR3 runs 16 residues. After removal of 1 base from V and 6 bases from J, the junction contained 8 bases not matched to a gene. Germline assignment: CDR1 SGHRS and CDR2 YFSETQ. Clones were sequenced by immunoSEQ multiplex PCR, and TCRdb holds only the in-frame ones, with some missing. The data hold tens of thousands of clones, with about 90% observed a single time. The data derive from a study of blood T cell repertoires in COVID-19. Turning to the study itself: The study drew acute and convalescent COVID-19 samples from the United States, Italy and Spain.

J is TRBJ2-2 and V is TRBV5-1, with 8 bases matching TRBD1. This clonotype was sampled from a man aged 70-80 years with active COVID-19. Sequencing input: peripheral blood. CDR3 in DNA: TGCGCCAGCAGCTTGTCTGGGACAGGATTCTCCGGGGAGCTGTTTTTT. Its protein is CASSLSGTGFSGELFF.